This TCR beta chain originates from a study of regulatory T cells in long-lasting Graves disease. Sequencing libraries for TCR beta were prepared with iRepertoire HTBI primers and Arm-PCR of CDR3 regions. TCRdb reprocessed the multiplex PCR reads with MiXCR, giving one entry per CDR3 protein. The sample has 500,000 to 700,000 distinct CDR3 sequences, about 32% seen once. Time point indicated: persistent/refractory GD, antithyroid drugs over 5 years with positive TRAb. Extracted RNA from PBMCs served as the source of the TCR library. In germline, CDR1 is MDHEN, CDR2 SYDVKM. The CDR3 has 11 amino acids. V shed 6 bases and J 12 bases; nucleotides not matched to a gene: 5.

The TCR was taken from a female donor with Graves disease. The chain links TRBV28 to TRBJ2-1, with 7 bases fitting TRBD2. The sample was peripheral blood mononuclear cells (PBMCs), taken when the disease was refractory, from a patient treated with antithyroid drugs. The CDR3 reads CASRAGGRQFF. The CDR3 nucleotides read TGTGCCAGCAGGGCCGGGGGGAGGCAGTTCTTC.